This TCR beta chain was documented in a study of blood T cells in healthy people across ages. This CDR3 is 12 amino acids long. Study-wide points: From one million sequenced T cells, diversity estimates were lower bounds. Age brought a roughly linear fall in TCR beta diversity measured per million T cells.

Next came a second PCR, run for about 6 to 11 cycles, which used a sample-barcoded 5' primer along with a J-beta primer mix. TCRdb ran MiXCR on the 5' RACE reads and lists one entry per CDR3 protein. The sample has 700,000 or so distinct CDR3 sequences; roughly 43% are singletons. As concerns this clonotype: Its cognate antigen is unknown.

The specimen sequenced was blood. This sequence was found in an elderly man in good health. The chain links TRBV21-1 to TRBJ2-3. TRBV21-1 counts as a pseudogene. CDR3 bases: TGTGCCAGCAGCATACACGGGGATACGCAGTATTTT. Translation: CASSIHGDTQYF.